This TCR beta chain comes out of a study of CD8+ T cells in alopecia areata. Reverse transcription of extracted RNA yielded cDNA, which provided the sequencing template. Clones were sequenced by immunoSEQ multiplex PCR, and TCRdb holds only the in-frame ones, with some missing. Of around 120,000 clones listed, 47% are singletons. This CDR3 is built from 12 residues. CDR1 and CDR2 (germline): SEHNR, FQNEAQ (reference sequence). Deletions cut 3 bases from V and 5 bases from J, with 8 bases between. The specimen sequenced was NKG2D-low CD8+ T cells sorted from blood. This chain joins TRBV7-9 and TRBJ2-7; D not certain. The clonotype originates from a human donor with alopecia areata. The CDR3 here is CASSFAVHEQYF. The CDR3 nucleotides are TGTGCCAGCAGCTTCGCCGTACACGAGCAGTACTTC.